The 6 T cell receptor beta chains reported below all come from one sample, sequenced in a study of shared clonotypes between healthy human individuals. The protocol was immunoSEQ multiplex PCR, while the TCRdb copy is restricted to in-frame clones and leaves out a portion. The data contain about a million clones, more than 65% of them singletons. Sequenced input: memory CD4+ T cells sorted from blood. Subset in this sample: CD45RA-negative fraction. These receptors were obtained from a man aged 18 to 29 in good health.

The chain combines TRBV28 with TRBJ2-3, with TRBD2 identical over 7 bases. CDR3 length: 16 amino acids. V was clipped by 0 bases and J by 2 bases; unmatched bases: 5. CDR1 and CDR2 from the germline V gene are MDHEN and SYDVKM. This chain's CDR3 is CASSLWLAGLTDTQYF. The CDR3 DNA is TGTGCCAGCAGTTTATGGTTAGCGGGCCTCACAGATACGCAGTATTTT.

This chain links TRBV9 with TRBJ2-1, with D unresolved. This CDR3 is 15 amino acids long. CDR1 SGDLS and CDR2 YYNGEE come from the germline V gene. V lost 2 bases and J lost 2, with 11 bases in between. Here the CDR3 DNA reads TGTGCCAGCAGCGTCCTCGGAGAACCCTACAATGAGCAGTTCTTC. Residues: CASSVLGEPYNEQFF.

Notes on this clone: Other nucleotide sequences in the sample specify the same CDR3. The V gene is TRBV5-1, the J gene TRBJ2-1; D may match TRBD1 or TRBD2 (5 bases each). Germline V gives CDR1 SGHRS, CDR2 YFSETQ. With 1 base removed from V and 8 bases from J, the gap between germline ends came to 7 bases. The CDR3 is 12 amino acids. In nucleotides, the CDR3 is TGCGCCAGCAGCTTGAGAGGGGATGAGCAGTTCTTC. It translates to CASSLRGDEQFF.

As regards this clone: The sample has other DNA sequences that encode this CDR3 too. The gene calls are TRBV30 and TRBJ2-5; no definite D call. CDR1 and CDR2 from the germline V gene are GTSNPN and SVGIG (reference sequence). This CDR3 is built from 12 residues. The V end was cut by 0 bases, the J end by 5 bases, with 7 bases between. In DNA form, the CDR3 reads TGTGCCTGGAGTGTTTCCGGGGAGACCCAGTACTTC. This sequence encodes CAWSVSGETQYF.

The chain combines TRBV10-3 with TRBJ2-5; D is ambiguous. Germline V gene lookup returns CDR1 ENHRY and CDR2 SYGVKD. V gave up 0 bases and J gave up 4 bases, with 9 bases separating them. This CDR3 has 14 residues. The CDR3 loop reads CAISESISAETQYF. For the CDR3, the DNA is TGTGCCATCAGTGAGTCGATCTCCGCAGAGACCCAGTACTTC.

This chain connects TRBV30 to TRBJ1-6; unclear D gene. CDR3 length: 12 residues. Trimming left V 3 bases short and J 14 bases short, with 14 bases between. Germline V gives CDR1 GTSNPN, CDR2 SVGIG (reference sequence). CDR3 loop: CAWRPPGGSLHF. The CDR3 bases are TGTGCCTGGAGACCCCCCGGAGGGTCCCTCCACTTT.